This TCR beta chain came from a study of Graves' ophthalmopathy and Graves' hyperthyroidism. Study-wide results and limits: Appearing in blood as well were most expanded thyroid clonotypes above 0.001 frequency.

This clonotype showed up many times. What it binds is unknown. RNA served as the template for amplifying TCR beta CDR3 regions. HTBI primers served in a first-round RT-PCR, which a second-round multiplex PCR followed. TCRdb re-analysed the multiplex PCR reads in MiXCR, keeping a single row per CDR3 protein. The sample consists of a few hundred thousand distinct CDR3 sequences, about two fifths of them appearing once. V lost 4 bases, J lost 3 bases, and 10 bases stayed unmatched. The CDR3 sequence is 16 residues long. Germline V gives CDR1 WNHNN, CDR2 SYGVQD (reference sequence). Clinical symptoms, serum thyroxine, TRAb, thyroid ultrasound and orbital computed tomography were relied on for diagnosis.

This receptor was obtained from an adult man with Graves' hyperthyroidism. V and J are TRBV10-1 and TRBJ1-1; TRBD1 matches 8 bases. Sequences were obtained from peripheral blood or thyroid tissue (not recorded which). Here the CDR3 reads CASSATGGVGDTEAFF. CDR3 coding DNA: TGCGCCAGCAGTGCAACAGGGGGAGTAGGTGACACTGAAGCTTTCTTT.